This passage covers 3 T cell receptor beta chains from one sample sequenced in a study of blood T cell repertoires in COVID-19. Some clones are missing from TCRdb's copy, which holds only in-frame ones; the method was immunoSEQ multiplex PCR. The sample includes 250,000 to 300,000 clones, approximately 85% seen only once; the top ten take 9.5% to 11%. The material sequenced was peripheral blood. The receptors come from an older woman with acute or convalescent COVID-19.

The chain employs TRBV4-1 and TRBJ2-4; tentatively, D is TRBD1 (6 bases). With 1 base removed from V and 0 bases from J, the gap between germline ends came to 10 bases. Germline-derived CDR1 and CDR2 are MGHRA and YSYEKL. The CDR3 totals 16 residues. The DNA for the CDR3 is TGCGCCAGCAGCCAAGTGCTGGGACAAGCCAAAAACATTCAGTACTTC. Its translation: CASSQVLGQAKNIQYF.

With regard to this clone: Mismatch with germline at one junction end may stem from a read error. The chain is built from TRBV5-4 and TRBJ1-1; tentative D call: TRBD1 (6 bases). The CDR3 has 14 amino acids. CDR1 and CDR2 from the germline V gene are SGHNT and YYREEE (reference sequence). The CDR3 nucleotides are TGTGCCAGCAGCCTGGAGGGGGGGGGAACTGAGGCTTTCTTT. It encodes CASSLEGGGTEAFF.

This chain connects TRBV5-6 to TRBJ1-1, with D perhaps TRBD1 (6 bases). Germline assignment: CDR1 SGHDT and CDR2 YYEEEE. The CDR3 is 13 residues long. The ends were cut back, 4 bases at V and 7 bases at J, with 14 bases in the middle. The CDR3 here is CASSPQGPGEAFF. The CDR3, as DNA: TGTGCCAGCAGCCCCCAGGGGCCCGGTGAAGCTTTCTTT.